These 7 T cell receptor beta chains share one sample of origin, sequenced in a study of early T cells in non-severe SARS-CoV-2 infection. TCRdb processed the 5' RACE reads anew with MiXCR; each CDR3 protein has one entry. The repertoire holds some 46,000 distinct CDR3 sequences, with 5.5% to 6.5% as singletons. The sequencing input was whole blood. The receptors derive from an adult who was a healthcare worker with PCR-confirmed SARS-CoV-2 infection or an uninfected control (not recorded which).

This clonotype was picked up a small number of times. The genes are TRBV4-2 and TRBJ2-7; tentative D call: TRBD1 (6 bases). V was trimmed by 0 bases and J by 2 bases, leaving 8 bases between them. Germline CDR1 is LGHNA and CDR2 is YNFKEQ. The CDR3 totals 14 residues. For the CDR3, the DNA is TGTGCCAGCAGCCAAGAAGGGGGAACCTACGAGCAGTACTTC. It yields the protein CASSQEGGTYEQYF.

The chain couples TRBV5-1 to TRBJ1-1, with TRBD1 identical over 9 bases. The CDR3 length is 16 residues. The germline V gene has CDR1 SGHRS and CDR2 YFSETQ. V shed 1 base, J shed 6 bases, and the junction held 10 bases outside the gene matches. The CDR3 sequence is CASSLSYGTGTSEAFF. The CDR3 nucleotides read TGCGCCAGCAGCTTGTCTTATGGGACAGGGACTTCTGAAGCTTTCTTT.

This clonotype was detected many times. The V call is TRBV29-1, the J call TRBJ2-6; D gene uncertain. The V end was cut by 3 bases, the J end by 8 bases, with 14 bases between. This CDR3 has 14 residues. Germline V lookup: CDR1 SQVTM, CDR2 ANQGSEA. The CDR3 reads CSVELPIHPNVLTF. In DNA form, the CDR3 reads TGCAGCGTTGAGCTTCCCATACACCCCAACGTCCTGACTTTC.

In this sample, this clonotype turned up many times. The V and J genes are TRBV5-1 and TRBJ2-7; D could derive from TRBD1 or TRBD2 (5 bases each). This CDR3 has 13 residues. The ends were cut back, 6 bases at V and 0 bases at J, with 10 bases in the middle. Looked up from germline, CDR1 is SGHRS and CDR2 is YFSETQ. CDR3 protein: CASKEGNSYEQYF. The CDR3 DNA reads as TGCGCCAGCAAAGAGGGGAACTCCTACGAGCAGTACTTC.

This clonotype was seen more than once but under ten times. This chain connects TRBV18 to TRBJ2-7; no reliable D call. Trimming took off 2 bases at V and 4 bases at J, with 9 bases between the two ends. This CDR3 region has 13 residues. Germline CDR1 and CDR2: KGHSH and LQKENI. The CDR3, as DNA: TGTGCCAGCTCACCATTAGAAGGGTACGAGCAGTACTTC. Translated: CASSPLEGYEQYF.

The table lists this clonotype with a few counts. The J gene is TRBJ2-2, the V gene TRBV6-4; 13 nucleotides match TRBD2. With 6 bases clipped from V and 4 bases from J, the junction kept 5 bases outside the gene matches. The CDR3 is made up of 16 amino acids. Germline V gives CDR1 MRHNA, CDR2 SNTAGT. The CDR3 DNA follows: TGTGCCAGCAGGCAACTAGCGGGGGGGCCCACCGGGGAGCTGTTTTTT. This translates into CASRQLAGGPTGELFF.

The chain carries TRBV29-1 and TRBJ2-1; D ambiguous. CDR1 is SQVTM, CDR2 ANQGSEA, per germline. Trimming took off 4 bases at V and 0 bases at J, with 7 bases between the two ends. This CDR3 region has 13 residues. The CDR3 bases are TGCAGCGTTGCCAGAAGCTCCTACAATGAGCAGTTCTTC. Translating it yields CSVARSSYNEQFF.